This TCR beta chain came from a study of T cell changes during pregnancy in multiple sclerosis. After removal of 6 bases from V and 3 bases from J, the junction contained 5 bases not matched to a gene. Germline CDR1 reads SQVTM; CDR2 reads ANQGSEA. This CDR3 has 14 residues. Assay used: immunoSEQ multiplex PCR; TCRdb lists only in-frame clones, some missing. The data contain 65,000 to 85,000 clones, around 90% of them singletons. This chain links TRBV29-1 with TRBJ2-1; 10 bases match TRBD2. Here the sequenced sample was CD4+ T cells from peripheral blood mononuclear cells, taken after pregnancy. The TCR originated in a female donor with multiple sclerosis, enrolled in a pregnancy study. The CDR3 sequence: CSVRVAGGYNEQFF. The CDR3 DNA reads TGCAGCGTGAGAGTAGCGGGGGGCTACAATGAGCAGTTCTTC.